Below, 23 T cell receptor beta chains from the same sample are listed, as sequenced in a study of blood T cell repertoires in COVID-19. The method was immunoSEQ multiplex PCR; TCRdb's version includes in-frame clones alone and lacks a portion of them. The data contain 350,000 to 450,000 clones, approximately 89% of them singletons. Input material: PBMCs or T cells enriched from blood (not recorded which). These receptors came from a woman aged 30 to 39 who had recovered from COVID-19.

The V gene is TRBV4-2, the J gene TRBJ2-1, with 9 nucleotides matching TRBD2. This CDR3 has 19 residues. V dropped 1 base and J dropped 8; count of bases not matched to a gene: 18. Germline V gene lookup returns CDR1 LGHNA and CDR2 YNFKEQ. The CDR3 DNA is TGTGCCAGCAGCCAAGTAAACCCAGCCATAGCGGGAGAGGGCCATGAGCAGTTCTTC. Translated: CASSQVNPAIAGEGHEQFF.

The V call is TRBV6-2 or TRBV6-3, the J call TRBJ2-2, with a tentative D call TRBD1 (5 bases). Per germline, CDR1 MNHEY and CDR2 SVGEGT. Trimming took 0 bases from V and 6 from J, leaving 11 bases between them. CDR3 length: 15 residues. CDR3 loop: CASSYSFLGPGELFF. The CDR3 DNA is TGTGCCAGCAGTTACTCATTTTTGGGGCCCGGGGAGCTGTTTTTT.

V gene TRBV25-1 combines with J gene TRBJ2-2; TRBD2 might be the D (6 bases). CDR1 and CDR2 (germline): MGHDK, SYGVNS. The CDR3 totals 15 residues. V was cut by 2 bases and J by 7 bases, with 14 bases left in between. As DNA, the CDR3 is TGTGCCAGCAGTGAACCGGCTAGCGCCGGCGGGGAGCTGTTTTTT. Amino acids: CASSEPASAGGELFF.

The chain combines TRBV18 with TRBJ2-2; no definite D call. Per the germline V gene, CDR1 is KGHSH and CDR2 is LQKENI. This CDR3 is 13 amino acids long. The V end lost 3 bases, the J end lost 5 bases, and 7 bases lay between the germline ends. CDR3 loop: CASSPLPTGELFF. The CDR3 DNA reads TGTGCCAGCTCACCGCTACCAACCGGGGAGCTGTTTTTT.

This clone was seen once. This sequence joins TRBV28 and TRBJ2-7; 10 bases are a match to TRBD2. The V segment lost 3 bases and the J segment 2 bases; nucleotides outside the gene matches: 4. The CDR3 sequence is 15 residues long. Germline CDR1 is MDHEN and CDR2 is SYDVKM. The CDR3 region has the DNA TGTGCCAGCAGTTTCACTAGCGGGGCCCCCTACGAGCAGTACTTC. As protein: CASSFTSGAPYEQYF.

This clone was counted once. The chain employs TRBV5-1 and TRBJ2-3; TRBD2 agrees at 16 bases. Trimming took 7 bases from V and 3 from J; bases not matched to a gene: 8. The CDR3 is 17 amino acids. Germline V gene lookup returns CDR1 SGHRS and CDR2 YFSETQ. The CDR3 sequence: CASAGLAGGRRTDTQYF. Here the CDR3 DNA reads TGCGCCAGCGCGGGACTAGCGGGAGGGCGAAGGACAGATACGCAGTATTTT. Complete variable domain (other parts from reference TRBV5-1 and TRBJ2-3): KAGVTQTPRYLIKTRGQQVTLSCSPISGHRSVSWYQQTPGQGLQFLFEYFSETQRNKGNFPGRFSGRQFSNSRSEMNVSTLELGDSALYLCASAGLAGGRRTDTQYFGPGTRLTVL.

The J gene is TRBJ1-1, the V gene TRBV7-9; tentatively, D is TRBD1 (5 bases). Trimming took off 4 bases at V and 5 bases at J, with 17 bases between the two ends. In germline, CDR1 is SEHNR, CDR2 FQNEAQ (reference sequence). The CDR3 totals 15 residues. The CDR3: CASSSTRGGVTEAFF. Here the CDR3 DNA reads TGTGCCAGCAGCTCAACCCGGGGGGGAGTTACTGAAGCTTTCTTT.

This chain joins TRBV11-3 and TRBJ2-2, with D unclear. V was clipped by 5 bases and J by 7 bases, with 11 bases between them. CDR1 is SGHNT, CDR2 YENEEA, per germline. The CDR3 consists of 13 residues. Here the CDR3 DNA reads TGTGCCAGCAGCCGATCGTCGAGCGGGGAGCTGTTTTTT. Amino acid sequence: CASSRSSSGELFF.

This clone has a single count. This chain connects TRBV5-4 to TRBJ2-2; no clear D. CDR1 and CDR2 from the germline V gene are SGHNT and YYREEE (reference sequence). The CDR3 has 13 residues. The V end was cut by 1 base, the J end by 8 bases, with 9 bases between. In DNA, the CDR3 is TGTGCCAGCAGCTTGTTTGGCAGGGGGGAGCTGTTTTTT. It is translated as CASSLFGRGELFF. Full variable domain (outside the CDR3, taken from reference TRBV5-4 and TRBJ2-2): ETGVTQSPTHLIKTRGQQVTLRCSSQSGHNTVSWYQQALGQGPQFIFQYYREEENGRGNFPPRFSGLQFPNYSSELNVNALELDDSALYLCASSLFGRGELFFGEGSRLTVL.

This rearrangement joins TRBV6-6 to TRBJ2-5, with a weak D call TRBD1 (5 bases). Trimming left V 2 bases short and J 2 bases short, with 9 bases between. This CDR3 is built from 14 residues. Germline assignment: CDR1 MNHNY and CDR2 SVGAGI (reference sequence). The CDR3, as DNA: TGTGCCAGCAGTTACAGACAGACGCAAGAGACCCAGTACTTC. This gives the protein CASSYRQTQETQYF.

This chain links TRBV5-4 with TRBJ1-2; TRBD1 aligns across 8 bases. The CDR3 extends over 15 amino acids. The V and J ends lost 6 bases and 4 bases, in that order; junction bases with no gene match: 11. Germline V lookup: CDR1 SGHNT, CDR2 YYREEE (reference sequence). DNA for the CDR3: TGTGCCAGCAACGACAGGGGCGCAGGGTTCTATGGCTACACCTTC. This translates into CASNDRGAGFYGYTF.

The genes are TRBV9 and TRBJ1-2; TRBD1 agrees at 8 bases. Germline assignment: CDR1 SGDLS and CDR2 YYNGEE. CDR3 length equals 16 residues. The junction had 8 bases not matched to a gene; V was cut back by 0 bases and J by 4 bases. CDR3 coding DNA: TGTGCCAGCAGCGTAGTGGACAGGGAAGGTCTCTATGGCTACACCTTC. Translation: CASSVVDREGLYGYTF.

V and J are TRBV6-2 or TRBV6-3 and TRBJ2-5; 11 bases line up with TRBD2. J gave up 7 bases and V 2 bases, and 9 bases lay outside the gene matches. This CDR3 contains 16 residues. Germline V gene sequence: CDR1 MNHEY, CDR2 SVGEGT. The CDR3 DNA follows: TGTGCCAGCAGTTACCAGCTAGCGGGGGGACTAGGGACCCAGTACTTC. This translates into CASSYQLAGGLGTQYF.

This clone appeared once. V gene TRBV29-1 combines with J gene TRBJ1-2, with D possibly TRBD1 on 5 matching bases. This CDR3 is 13 amino acids long. Germline CDR1 reads SQVTM; CDR2 reads ANQGSEA. The ends were cut back, 0 bases at V and 4 bases at J, with 9 bases in the middle. The CDR3 nucleotides read TGCAGCGTTGAAGATGGGACTACCTATGGCTACACCTTC. It is translated as CSVEDGTTYGYTF.

The rearrangement joins TRBV2 to TRBJ1-4, with a tentative D call TRBD1 (5 bases). The CDR3 contains 12 residues. V was shortened by 6 bases and J by 6 bases, with 8 bases between the two germline ends. CDR1 SNHLY and CDR2 FYNNEI come from the germline V gene. CDR3 nucleotides: TGTGCCAGCAGACCAGGGTATGAAAAACTGTTTTTT. Its translation: CASRPGYEKLFF.

The V call is TRBV5-1, the J call TRBJ1-2; 7 nucleotides line up with TRBD1. The CDR3 totals 15 residues. With V trimmed by 4 bases and J by 7 bases, 13 bases remained unmatched. Germline-derived CDR1 and CDR2 are SGHRS and YFSETQ. The CDR3 here is CASSPVPGQRGGYTF. CDR3 nucleotide sequence: TGCGCCAGCAGCCCGGTACCGGGACAGAGAGGTGGCTACACCTTC.

The genes are TRBV24-1 and TRBJ2-3, with 7 bases aligning to TRBD2. CDR1 and CDR2 from the germline V gene are KGHDR and SFDVKD. The CDR3 is 13 amino acids. The J segment lost 3 bases and the V segment lost 9 bases, leaving 5 bases of the junction unmatched. The CDR3 sequence is CATGREGTDTQYF. Here the CDR3 DNA reads TGTGCCACCGGCAGGGAGGGTACAGATACGCAGTATTTT.

The chain joins TRBV14 to TRBJ2-5; D may be TRBD2 (6 bases). V lost 4 bases and J lost 6, with 15 bases in between. CDR3 length equals 14 residues. Germline CDR1 SGHDN, CDR2 FVKESK. In nucleotides, the CDR3 is TGTGCCAGCAGCCTAGGGAGGATTAGACAGACCCAGTACTTC. Its translation: CASSLGRIRQTQYF.

This chain uses TRBV18 with TRBJ1-5; D not certain. Trimming cost V 6 bases and J 7 bases, with 19 bases left between them. The CDR3 loop spans 15 amino acids. Per the germline V gene, CDR1 is KGHSH and CDR2 is LQKENI. The CDR3 nucleotides read TGTGCCAGCTCTCAGGTCGCCTTTGGGTTACAGCCCCAGCATTTT. As protein: CASSQVAFGLQPQHF. Full variable domain (outside the CDR3, taken from reference TRBV18 and TRBJ1-5): NAGVMQNPRHLVRRRGQEARLRCSPMKGHSHVYWYRQLPEEGLKFMVYLQKENIIDESGMPKERFSAEFPKEGPSILRIQQVVRGDSAAYFCASSQVAFGLQPQHFGDGTRLSIL.

The chain recombines TRBV3-1 (or the pseudogene TRBV3-2) with TRBJ2-2, with D tentatively TRBD2 (6 bases). Germline CDR1 reads LGHDT; CDR2 reads YNNKEL (reference sequence). With 4 bases removed from V and 4 bases from J, the gap between germline ends came to 16 bases. The CDR3 extends over 16 amino acids. CDR3: CASSRGLAGRTGELFF. The CDR3 DNA follows: TGTGCCAGCAGCCGGGGACTGGCGGGACGCACCGGGGAGCTGTTTTTT.

The chain recombines TRBV11-2 with TRBJ1-2; tentatively, D is TRBD1 (6 bases). The CDR3 is 17 amino acids. Trimming shortened V by 5 bases and J by 4 bases, and 23 bases separated the two germline ends. Per the germline V gene, CDR1 is SGHAT and CDR2 is FQNNGV. CDR3 in amino acids: CASSLNWGDRSGYGYTF. The DNA of the CDR3 is TGTGCCAGCAGCCTCAACTGGGGCGACAGGTCTGGCTATGGCTACACCTTC.

The rearrangement uses TRBV2 and TRBJ1-4; D is uncertain. Germline-derived CDR1 and CDR2 are SNHLY and FYNNEI. The V end was cut by 4 bases, the J end by 10 bases, with 10 bases between. The CDR3 runs 12 residues. CDR3 amino acids: CASSVLAGKLFF. The CDR3 DNA follows: TGTGCCAGCAGTGTTTTGGCGGGAAAACTGTTTTTT.

The sample holds one count of this clone. V usage is TRBV10-2 and J usage is TRBJ1-1; 9 bases align to TRBD1. This CDR3 has 13 residues. Germline V gives CDR1 WSHSY, CDR2 SAAADI. After removal of 0 bases from V and 11 bases from J, the junction contained 4 bases not matched to a gene. The CDR3 region is CASSESGTGRAFF. The DNA for the CDR3 is TGCGCCAGCAGTGAGTCAGGGACAGGGCGGGCTTTCTTT.